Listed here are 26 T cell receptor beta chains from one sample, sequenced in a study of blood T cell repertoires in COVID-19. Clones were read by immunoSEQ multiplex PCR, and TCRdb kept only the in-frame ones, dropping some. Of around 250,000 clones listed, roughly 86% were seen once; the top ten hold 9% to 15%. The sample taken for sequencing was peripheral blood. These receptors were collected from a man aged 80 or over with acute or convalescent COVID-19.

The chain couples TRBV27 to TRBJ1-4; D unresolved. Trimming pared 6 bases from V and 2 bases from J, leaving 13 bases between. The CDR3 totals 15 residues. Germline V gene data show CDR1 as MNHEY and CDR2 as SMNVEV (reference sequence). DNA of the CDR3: TGTGCCAGCAGCCCCAGCGGTTGGACTAATGAAAAACTGTTTTTT. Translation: CASSPSGWTNEKLFF.

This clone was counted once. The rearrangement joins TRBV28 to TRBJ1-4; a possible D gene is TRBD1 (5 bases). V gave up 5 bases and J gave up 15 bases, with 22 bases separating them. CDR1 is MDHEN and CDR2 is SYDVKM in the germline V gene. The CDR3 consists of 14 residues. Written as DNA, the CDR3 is TGTGCCAGCAGTCCTCGGGACTTAATGAAAGCGGTGTTTTTT. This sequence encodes CASSPRDLMKAVFF.

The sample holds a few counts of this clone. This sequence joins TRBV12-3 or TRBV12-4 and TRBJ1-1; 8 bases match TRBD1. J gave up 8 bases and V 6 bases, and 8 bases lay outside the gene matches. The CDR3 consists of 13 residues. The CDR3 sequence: CASRGGQAREAFF. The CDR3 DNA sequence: TGTGCCAGCAGGGGGGGACAGGCCAGAGAAGCTTTCTTT.

The CDR3 protein is CASSQVLGPGGRSGNTIYF. The CDR3 nucleotides are TGTGCCAGCAGCCAAGTTCTGGGGCCAGGGGGACGCTCTGGAAACACCATATATTTT. The chain employs TRBV3-1 (or the pseudogene TRBV3-2) and TRBJ1-3; 7 bases align to TRBD1. The CDR3 contains 19 residues. The germline CDR1 and CDR2 sequences are LGHDT and YNNKEL (reference sequence). The trim removed 1 base at V and 0 bases at J, leaving 12 bases unmatched.

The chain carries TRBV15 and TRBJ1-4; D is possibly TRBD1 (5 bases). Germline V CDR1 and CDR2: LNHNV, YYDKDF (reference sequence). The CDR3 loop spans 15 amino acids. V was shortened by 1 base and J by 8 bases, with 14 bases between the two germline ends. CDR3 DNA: TGTGCCACCAGCAGAGGTGGGCAGGGTGGGGAAAAACTGTTTTTT. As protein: CATSRGGQGGEKLFF.

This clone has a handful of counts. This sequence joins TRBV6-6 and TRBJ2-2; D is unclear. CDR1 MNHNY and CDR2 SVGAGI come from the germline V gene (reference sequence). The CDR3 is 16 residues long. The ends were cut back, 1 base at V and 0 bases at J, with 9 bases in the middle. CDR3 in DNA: TGTGCCAGCAGTTACTTGAGACAAACGAACACCGGGGAGCTGTTTTTT. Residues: CASSYLRQTNTGELFF.

The CDR3 sequence is CASSLLGAGTDTQYF. In DNA, the CDR3 is TGTGCCAGCAGCCTTCTGGGAGCGGGGACAGATACGCAGTATTTT. The chain employs TRBV3-1 (or the pseudogene TRBV3-2) and TRBJ2-3; 7 bases are shared with TRBD2. CDR1 and CDR2 (germline): LGHDT, YNNKEL (reference sequence). The CDR3 is 15 residues long. The V gene end was trimmed by 4 bases and the J gene end by 3 bases; junction bases not matched to a gene: 7.

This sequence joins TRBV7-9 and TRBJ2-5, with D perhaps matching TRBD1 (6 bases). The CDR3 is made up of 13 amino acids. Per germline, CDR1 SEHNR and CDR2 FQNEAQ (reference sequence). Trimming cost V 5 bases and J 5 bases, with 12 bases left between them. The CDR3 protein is CASSIAGAETQYF. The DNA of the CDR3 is TGTGCCAGCAGCATCGCAGGGGCGGAGACCCAGTACTTC.

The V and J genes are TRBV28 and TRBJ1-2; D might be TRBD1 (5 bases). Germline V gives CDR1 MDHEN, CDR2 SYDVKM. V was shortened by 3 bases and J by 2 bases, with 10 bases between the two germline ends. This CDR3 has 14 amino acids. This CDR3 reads CASSFPQGNYGYTF. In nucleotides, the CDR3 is TGTGCCAGCAGTTTTCCCCAGGGAAACTATGGCTACACCTTC.

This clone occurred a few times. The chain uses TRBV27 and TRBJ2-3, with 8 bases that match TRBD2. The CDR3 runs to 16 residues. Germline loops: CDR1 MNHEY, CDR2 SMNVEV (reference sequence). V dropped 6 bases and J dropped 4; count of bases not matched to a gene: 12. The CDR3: CASRVSGGPVPDTQYF. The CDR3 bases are TGTGCCAGCAGGGTCTCGGGGGGGCCCGTCCCAGATACGCAGTATTTT.

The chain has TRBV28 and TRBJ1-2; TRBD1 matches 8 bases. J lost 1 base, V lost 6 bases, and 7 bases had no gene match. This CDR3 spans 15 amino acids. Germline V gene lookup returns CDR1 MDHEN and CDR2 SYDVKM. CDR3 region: CASSLLQGGNYGYTF. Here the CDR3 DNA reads TGTGCCAGCAGCCTCCTACAGGGGGGTAACTATGGCTACACCTTC.

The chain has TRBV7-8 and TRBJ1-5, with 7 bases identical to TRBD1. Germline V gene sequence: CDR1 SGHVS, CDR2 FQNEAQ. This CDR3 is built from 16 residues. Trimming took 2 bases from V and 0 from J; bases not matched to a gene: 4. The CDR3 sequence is CASSLRGQYSNQPQHF. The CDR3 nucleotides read TGTGCCAGCAGCTTAAGGGGGCAATATAGCAATCAGCCCCAGCATTTT.

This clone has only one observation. CDR3 in DNA: TGTGCCAGCAGCCAGACAGGTGAAGCTTTCTTT. Translating gives CASSQTGEAFF. The rearrangement joins TRBV7-8 to TRBJ1-1, with D possibly matching TRBD1 (6 bases). V was cut by 5 bases and J by 7 bases, with 8 bases left in between. Germline V gives CDR1 SGHVS, CDR2 FQNEAQ. The CDR3 extends over 11 amino acids.

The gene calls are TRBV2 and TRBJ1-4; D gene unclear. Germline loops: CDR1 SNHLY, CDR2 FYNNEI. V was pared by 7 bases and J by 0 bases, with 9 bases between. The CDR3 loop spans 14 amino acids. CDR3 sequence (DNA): TGTGCCAGCACCACCGGGTCAACTAATGAAAAACTGTTTTTT. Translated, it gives CASTTGSTNEKLFF.

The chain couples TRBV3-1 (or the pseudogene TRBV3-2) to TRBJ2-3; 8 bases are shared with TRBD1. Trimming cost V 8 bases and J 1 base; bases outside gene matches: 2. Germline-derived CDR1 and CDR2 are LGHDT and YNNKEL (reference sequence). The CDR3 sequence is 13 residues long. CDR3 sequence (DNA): TGTGCCAGCGGCAGGGGGCGCACAGATACGCAGTATTTT. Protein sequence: CASGRGRTDTQYF.

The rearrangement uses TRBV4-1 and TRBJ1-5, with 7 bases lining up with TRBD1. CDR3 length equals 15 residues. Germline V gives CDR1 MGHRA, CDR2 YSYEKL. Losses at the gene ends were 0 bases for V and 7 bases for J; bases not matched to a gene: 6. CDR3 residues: CASSQDGGGWQPQHF. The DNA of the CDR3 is TGCGCCAGCAGCCAAGATGGAGGGGGCTGGCAGCCCCAGCATTTT.

The CDR3 nucleotides read TGTGCCAGCAGCCCCGACGGGGAGGCTAACTATGGCTACACCTTC. Translating gives CASSPDGEANYGYTF. The chain carries TRBV3-1 (or the pseudogene TRBV3-2) and TRBJ1-2; D is uncertain. In germline, CDR1 is LGHDT, CDR2 YNNKEL (reference sequence). Trimming took 4 bases from V and 0 from J, leaving 12 bases between them. The length of the CDR3 is 15 residues.

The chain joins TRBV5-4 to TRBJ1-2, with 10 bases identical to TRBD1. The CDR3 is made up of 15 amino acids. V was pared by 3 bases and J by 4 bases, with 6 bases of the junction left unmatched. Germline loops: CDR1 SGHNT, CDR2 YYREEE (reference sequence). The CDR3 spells CASSSTGQGPYGYTF. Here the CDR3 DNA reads TGTGCCAGCAGCTCGACGGGACAGGGGCCCTATGGCTACACCTTC.

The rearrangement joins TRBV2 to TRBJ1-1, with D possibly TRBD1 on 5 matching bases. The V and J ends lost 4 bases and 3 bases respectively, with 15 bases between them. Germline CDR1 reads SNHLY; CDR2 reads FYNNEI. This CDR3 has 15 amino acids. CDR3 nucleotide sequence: TGTGCCAGCAGTGGTGGAGGGACGGTGGACACTGAAGCTTTCTTT. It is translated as CASSGGGTVDTEAFF.

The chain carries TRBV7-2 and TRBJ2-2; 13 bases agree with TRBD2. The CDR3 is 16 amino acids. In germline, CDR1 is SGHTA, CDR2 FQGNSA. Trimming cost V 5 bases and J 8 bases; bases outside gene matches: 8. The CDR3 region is CASSATSGGAGGELFF. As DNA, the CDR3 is TGTGCCAGCAGCGCAACTAGCGGGGGGGCAGGAGGGGAGCTGTTTTTT. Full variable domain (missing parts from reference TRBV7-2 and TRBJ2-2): GAGVSQSPSNKVTEKGKDVELRCDPISGHTALYWYRQSLGQGLEFLIYFQGNSAPDKSGLPSDRFSAERTGGSVSTLTIQRTQQEDSAVYLCASSATSGGAGGELFFGEGSRLTVL.

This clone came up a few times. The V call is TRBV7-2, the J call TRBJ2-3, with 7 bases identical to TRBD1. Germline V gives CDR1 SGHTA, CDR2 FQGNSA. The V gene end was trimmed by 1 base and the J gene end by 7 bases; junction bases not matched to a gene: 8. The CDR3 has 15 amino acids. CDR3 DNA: TGTGCCAGCAGCTTAGGAGGGGGCGTCGGGAATACGCAGTATTTT. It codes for CASSLGGGVGNTQYF.

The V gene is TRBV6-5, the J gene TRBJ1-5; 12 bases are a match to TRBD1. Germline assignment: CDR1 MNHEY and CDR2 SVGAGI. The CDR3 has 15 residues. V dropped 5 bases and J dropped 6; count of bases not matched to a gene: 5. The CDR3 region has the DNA TGTGCCAGCAGTCCCGGGACAGGGGGCCGTCAGCCCCAGCATTTT. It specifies CASSPGTGGRQPQHF.

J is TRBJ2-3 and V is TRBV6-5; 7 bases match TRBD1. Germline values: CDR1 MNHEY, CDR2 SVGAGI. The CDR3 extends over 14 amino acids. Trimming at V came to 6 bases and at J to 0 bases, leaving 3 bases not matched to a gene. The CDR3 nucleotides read TGTGCCAGCAGAAAGACAGGGAGCACAGATACGCAGTATTTT. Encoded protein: CASRKTGSTDTQYF.

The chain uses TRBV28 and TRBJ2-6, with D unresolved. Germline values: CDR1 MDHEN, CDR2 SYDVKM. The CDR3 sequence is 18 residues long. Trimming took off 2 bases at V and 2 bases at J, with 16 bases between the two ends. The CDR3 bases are TGTGCCAGCAGTTTAGGTCGTGGCATCATAACTGGGGCCAACGTCCTGACTTTC. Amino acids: CASSLGRGIITGANVLTF.

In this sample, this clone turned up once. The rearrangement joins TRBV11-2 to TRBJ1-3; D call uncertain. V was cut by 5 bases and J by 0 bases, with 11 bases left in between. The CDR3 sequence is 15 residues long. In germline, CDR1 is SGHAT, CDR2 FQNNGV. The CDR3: CASSPQAVSGNTIYF. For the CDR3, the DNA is TGTGCCAGCAGCCCCCAGGCCGTCTCTGGAAACACCATATATTTT.

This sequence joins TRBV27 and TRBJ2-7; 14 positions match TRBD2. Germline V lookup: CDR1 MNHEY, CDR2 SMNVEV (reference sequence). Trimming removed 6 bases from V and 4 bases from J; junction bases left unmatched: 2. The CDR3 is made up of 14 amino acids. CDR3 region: CASRTSGGVYEQYF. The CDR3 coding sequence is TGTGCCAGCAGGACTAGCGGGGGGGTTTACGAGCAGTACTTC.